This TCR beta chain originates from a study of T cells in Graves' hyperthyroidism and ophthalmopathy. Template material for amplifying TCR beta CDR3 regions consisted of RNA transcripts. First-round RT-PCR of the TCR CDR3 relied on the HTBI primer set. MiXCR was run by TCRdb on the multiplex PCR reads, yielding one entry per CDR3 protein. The sample lists hundreds of thousands of distinct CDR3 sequences; roughly 14% were seen once. Ten or more counts support this clonotype. The receptor was isolated from a woman aged 40 to 50 with Graves' ophthalmopathy. Sequencing was performed on blood.

The CDR3: CSARDLSRETEAFF. CDR3 sequence (DNA): TGCAGTGCTAGAGATCTGAGCAGGGAAACTGAAGCTTTCTTT. The V gene is TRBV20-1, the J gene TRBJ1-1; D perhaps matches TRBD1 (5 bases). V lost 0 bases and J 5 bases, leaving 13 bases between the germline ends. Germline-derived CDR1 and CDR2 are DFQATT and SNEGSKA (reference sequence). This CDR3 region has 14 residues.